This T cell receptor (beta chain) was recovered during a study of cytomegalovirus exposure and HLA in healthy donors. The V end lost 6 bases, the J end lost 3 bases, and 7 bases lay between the germline ends. Germline loops: CDR1 MGHDK, CDR2 SYGVNS. The CDR3 has 12 amino acids. 60 Vbeta and 13 Jbeta primers were used in PCR. The repertoire was sequenced with immunoSEQ multiplex PCR; TCRdb's copy has only in-frame clones and lacks some. This table holds 55,000 to 85,000 clones, around three quarters found once. This rearrangement joins TRBV25-1 to TRBJ2-3; D gene unclear. The specimen sequenced was PBMCs. The clonotype was recovered from a man between 18 and 29 years old in good health and CMV-seropositive. The CDR3 DNA reads as TGTGCCAGCAGCGGTAGAACAGATACGCAGTATTTT. Residues: CASSGRTDTQYF.